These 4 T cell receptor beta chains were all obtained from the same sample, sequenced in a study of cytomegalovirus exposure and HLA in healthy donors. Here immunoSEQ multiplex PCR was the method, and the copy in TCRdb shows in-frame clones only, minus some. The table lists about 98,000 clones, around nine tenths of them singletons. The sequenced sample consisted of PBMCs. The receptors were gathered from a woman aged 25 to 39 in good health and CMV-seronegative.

The CDR3 is CASSPGRGIGANVLTF. In DNA form, the CDR3 reads TGTGCCAGCAGTCCTGGCCGGGGGATTGGGGCCAACGTCCTGACTTTC. The V and J genes are TRBV2 and TRBJ2-6; D possibly corresponds to TRBD2 (6 bases). CDR1 is SNHLY and CDR2 is FYNNEI in the germline V gene. This CDR3 has 16 amino acids. V was trimmed by 5 bases and J by 3 bases, leaving 14 bases between them.

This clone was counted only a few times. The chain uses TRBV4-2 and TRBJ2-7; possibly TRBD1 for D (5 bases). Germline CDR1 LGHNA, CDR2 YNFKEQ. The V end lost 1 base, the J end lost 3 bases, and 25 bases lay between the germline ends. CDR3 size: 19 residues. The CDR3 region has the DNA TGTGCCAGCAGCCAAGCAACCCCTAGTTTTGGGGCTGGGCGCTACGAGCAGTACTTC. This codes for CASSQATPSFGAGRYEQYF.

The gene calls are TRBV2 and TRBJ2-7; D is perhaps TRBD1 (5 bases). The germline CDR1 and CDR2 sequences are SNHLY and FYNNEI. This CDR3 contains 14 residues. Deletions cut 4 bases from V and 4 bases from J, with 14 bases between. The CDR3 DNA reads TGTGCCAGCAGTGTAGAGACAGCTATTTACGAGCAGTACTTC. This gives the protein CASSVETAIYEQYF.

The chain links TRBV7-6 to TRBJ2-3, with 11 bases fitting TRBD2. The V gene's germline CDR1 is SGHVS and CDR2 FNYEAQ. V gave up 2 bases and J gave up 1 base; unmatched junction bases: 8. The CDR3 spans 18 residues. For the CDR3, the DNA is TGTGCCAGCAGCTTACTAGCGGGGGGAACATCTGGCACAGATACGCAGTATTTT. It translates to CASSLLAGGTSGTDTQYF.